What follows are 7 T cell receptor beta chains derived from one specimen sequenced in a study of identical twins. MiXCR, run by TCRdb on the 5' RACE reads, gives a single entry per CDR3 protein. The sample consists of some 500,000 distinct CDR3 sequences, 13% to 15% of them appearing once. These sequences were also reported in another study, on yellow fever vaccine responses in identical twins.

The material sequenced was CD4+ T cells sorted from blood. The receptors originated from a young woman in good health.

This clonotype was recorded a few times. The chain couples TRBV20-1 to TRBJ2-3, with 9 nucleotides matching TRBD2. J was trimmed by 3 bases and V by 6 bases; bases with no gene match: 7. Germline V gene sequence: CDR1 DFQATT, CDR2 SNEGSKA (reference sequence). This CDR3 region has 14 residues. The CDR3 loop reads CSATLGLATDTQYF. The CDR3 DNA reads as TGCAGTGCCACGCTGGGACTAGCTACAGATACGCAGTATTTT.

The V call is TRBV20-1, the J call TRBJ1-1; D not resolved. CDR1 is DFQATT and CDR2 is SNEGSKA in the germline V gene (reference sequence). The CDR3 consists of 14 residues. Trimming removed 0 bases at V and 4 bases at J, with 12 bases between. CDR3 amino acids: CSARDSSQITEAFF. The DNA for the CDR3 is TGCAGTGCTAGAGATTCGAGCCAGATCACTGAAGCTTTCTTT.

The chain employs TRBV18 and TRBJ2-7; 8 nucleotides line up with TRBD2. The CDR3 has 14 amino acids. V was clipped by 2 bases and J by 5 bases; unmatched bases: 5. Per the germline V gene, CDR1 is KGHSH and CDR2 is LQKENI. The CDR3 spells CASSPGTSTHEQYF. The CDR3 DNA follows: TGTGCCAGCTCACCAGGGACTAGTACCCACGAGCAGTACTTC.

The chain couples TRBV5-1 to TRBJ2-7; 9 bases match TRBD1. Germline V gene sequence: CDR1 SGHRS, CDR2 YFSETQ. CDR3 length equals 15 residues. J gave up 5 bases and V 3 bases, and 9 bases lay outside the gene matches. The CDR3 is CASSSGQGGFNEQYF. In nucleotides, the CDR3 is TGCGCCAGCAGCTCGGGACAGGGCGGTTTCAACGAGCAGTACTTC. Full variable domain (rest looked up from reference TRBV5-1 and TRBJ2-7): KAGVTQTPRYLIKTRGQQVTLSCSPISGHRSVSWYQQTPGQGLQFLFEYFSETQRNKGNFPGRFSGRQFSNSRSEMNVSTLELGDSALYLCASSSGQGGFNEQYFGPGTRLTVT.

In this sample, this clonotype turned up many times. The rearrangement uses TRBV5-1 and TRBJ2-1; weak D call: TRBD1 (5 bases). The CDR3 runs 13 residues. Looked up from germline, CDR1 is SGHRS and CDR2 is YFSETQ. V was cut by 1 base and J by 9 bases, with 11 bases left in between. The CDR3 coding sequence is TGCGCCAGCAGCTTGCAACAGCAGGGTGAGCAGTTCTTC. It specifies CASSLQQQGEQFF.

The V call is TRBV3-1, the J call TRBJ2-5; TRBD1 aligns across 8 bases. Germline V lookup: CDR1 LGHDT, CDR2 YNNKEL (reference sequence). Germline trimming cut 0 bases from V and 5 bases from J; bases unmatched to any gene: 5. This CDR3 comprises 15 residues. CDR3 protein: CASSQDDRGWETQYF. CDR3 sequence (DNA): TGTGCCAGCAGCCAAGATGACAGGGGCTGGGAGACCCAGTACTTC.

The chain combines TRBV30 with TRBJ2-1; D not resolved. The germline CDR1 and CDR2 sequences are GTSNPN and SVGIG (reference sequence). This CDR3 region has 12 residues. Deletions cut 2 bases from V and 8 bases from J, with 10 bases between. CDR3 sequence reads: CAWSMGRDEQFF. CDR3 in DNA: TGTGCCTGGAGTATGGGTCGGGATGAGCAGTTCTTC.